Sequencing of this T cell receptor beta chain was carried out in a study of blood T cells in healthy people across ages. In its sample, this clonotype was seen a few times. What it binds is not known. Through a sample-barcoded 5' primer and a J-beta primer mix, a second PCR was run for roughly 6 to 11 cycles. A single record per CDR3 protein comes from TCRdb applying MiXCR to the 5' RACE reads. The data hold about 1.6 million distinct CDR3 sequences, with 30% to 35% observed a single time. Overall study findings and caveats: Unsorted PBMCs ruled out conclusive naive versus antigen-experienced comparison. Naive CD4+ cell counts and diversity both ran higher in long-lived than in aged donors. Naive T cell percentage strongly correlated with TCR beta diversity.

Germline CDR1 is MNHEY and CDR2 is SVGAGI. V was shortened by 3 bases and J by 4 bases, with 17 bases between the two germline ends. The CDR3 has 16 residues. This TCR was sampled from a woman aged 30 to 39 in good health. The chain joins TRBV6-5 to TRBJ2-3; D perhaps matches TRBD2 (5 bases). The sequenced sample was blood. This CDR3 reads CASSYDPIGIPDTQYF. Written as DNA, the CDR3 is TGTGCCAGCAGTTATGACCCCATCGGGATTCCAGATACGCAGTATTTT.